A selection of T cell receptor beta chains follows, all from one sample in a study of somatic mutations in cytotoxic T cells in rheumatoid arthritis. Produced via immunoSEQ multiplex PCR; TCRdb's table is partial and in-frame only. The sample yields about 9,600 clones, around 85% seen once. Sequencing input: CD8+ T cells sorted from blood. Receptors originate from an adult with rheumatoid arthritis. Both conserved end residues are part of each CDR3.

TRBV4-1	CASSFGGYQPQHF
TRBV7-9	CASSLGNEQFF
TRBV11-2	CASSLVSSGTYEQYF
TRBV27	CASSSTGFNEQFF
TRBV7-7	CASSPHPGGKSYEQYF
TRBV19	CATTILAGPYNEQFF
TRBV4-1	CASSPGQGMNTEAFF
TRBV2	CASRATGPYQETQYF
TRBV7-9	CASSINDQKGDEQYF
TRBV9	CASSVGGGSNTEAFF
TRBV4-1	CASTTHAGMNTGELFF
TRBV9	CASSDGQGLGETQYF
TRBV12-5	CASGLYPGTGGRDIQYF
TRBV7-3	CASSRGPTSGGATDTQYF
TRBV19	CASSIGTDFSYEQYF
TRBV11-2	CASSLTGGGSFTNEKLFF
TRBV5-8	CASSGTGIAEAFF
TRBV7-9	CASSPRSSSAGYGYTF
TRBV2	CASSEGGRLYEQYF
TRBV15	CATSRVTGELFF
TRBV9	CASSGRYSGNTIYF
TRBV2	CASSERDSYTEAFF
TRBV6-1	CASSVGRGGSYEQYF
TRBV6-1	CASSERGTGTHNEQFF
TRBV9	CASSNAGTSIHEQYF
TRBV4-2	CASSQDGTSDNEQFF
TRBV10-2	CASSDWDIDNQPQHF
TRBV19	CASSMPRNSYEQYF